A selection of T cell receptor beta chains follows, all from one sample in a study of shared clonotypes between healthy human individuals. Sequencing was performed with immunoSEQ multiplex PCR; in TCRdb, only in-frame clones are kept and a portion is missing. The top ten hold approximately 1.8% of the sample, which has about 770,000 clones, around 70% seen once. Sample: memory CD4+ T cells sorted from blood. The receptors derive from a woman younger than 45 in good health. Each CDR3 is given without its conserved first and last residue.

j_gene	v_gene	CDR3aa
TRBJ2-7	TRBV29-1	SVGGNSGSYEQY
TRBJ2-1	TRBV7-8	ASSPRRVSSYNEQF
TRBJ2-1	TRBV5-1	ASSPAAGSTYNEQF
TRBJ1-2	TRBV27	ASSFLAGVRYGYT
TRBJ2-6	TRBV5-1	ASSLAGAGANVLT
TRBJ1-3	TRBV25-1	ASTGTGGFGNTIY
TRBJ2-5	TRBV5-1	ASSLGGGTETQY
TRBJ2-1	TRBV19	ASSIDWASGRAKDNEQF
TRBJ2-3	TRBV27	ASSSRQLAGGPTDTQY
TRBJ1-2	TRBV28	ASSVARGKGYGYT
TRBJ2-1	TRBV11-3	ASSLGRAYHEQF
TRBJ2-1	TRBV6-1	ASRDQKGGLGF
TRBJ2-6	TRBV4-1	ASSQDRGFSGANVLT
TRBJ1-6	TRBV7-9	ASSGGRGSPLH
TRBJ1-2	TRBV28	ASTTGFGYGYT
TRBJ2-1	TRBV5-1	ASSLRLAFYNEQF
TRBJ1-4	TRBV19	ASSWDRGEKLF